These T cell receptor beta chains were read from a single sample in a study of a mutant IDH1 vaccine in newly diagnosed glioma. These receptors have no known antigen. The method was immunoSEQ multiplex PCR; TCRdb's version includes in-frame clones alone and lacks a portion of them. The sample records tens of thousands of clones, 65% being singletons. The specimen was peripheral blood mononuclear cells (PBMCs), collected from a glioma patient whose treatment included an IDH1 peptide vaccine. These TCRs come from a man aged 35 to 55 with glioma. Some clones in this sample may be carry-over from other donors' samples. The CDR3 runs from the conserved cysteine through the conserved F or W. A D gene is named only where the DNA matches it firmly. Size tells how often a clone was seen (once, few, many) or the class of an expanded clone, and some rows leave it out.

.	TRBV5-1	.	14	TRBJ1-1	CASSLTGMNTEAFF	TGCGCCAGCAGCTTGACAGGAATGAACACTGAAGCTTTCTTT
once	TRBV27	.	14	TRBJ2-7	CASSRREPPYEQYF	TGTGCCAGCAGTAGACGGGAACCCCCCTACGAGCAGTACTTC
.	TRBV10-3	.	15	TRBJ1-2	CAISESSQNNYGYTF	TGTGCCATCAGTGAGTCCAGCCAAAATAACTATGGCTACACCTTC
.	TRBV6-6	.	13	TRBJ2-7	CASRAEGPYEQYF	TGTGCCAGCAGGGCAGAAGGTCCCTACGAGCAGTACTTC
.	TRBV5-5	TRBD2	18	TRBJ2-3	CASSSHPLSGENTDTQYF	TGTGCCAGCAGCTCCCATCCACTGAGCGGGGAGAACACAGATACGCAGTATTTT
.	TRBV23-1	TRBD1	17	TRBJ2-4	CASSPAPPGQGENIQYF	TGCGCCAGCAGTCCCGCGCCTCCGGGACAGGGGGAGAACATTCAGTACTTC
once	TRBV2	.	12	TRBJ2-3	CASSEVRDTQYF	TGTGCCAGCAGTGAAGTACGAGATACGCAGTATTTT
.	TRBV10-3	.	15	TRBJ1-4	CAISESGTGNEKLFF	TGTGCCATCAGTGAGTCCGGGACCGGGAATGAAAAACTGTTTTTT
.	TRBV5-4	TRBD1	15	TRBJ2-1	CASSPGQALYNEQFF	TGTGCCAGCAGCCCGGGACAGGCACTCTACAATGAGCAGTTCTTC
.	TRBV5-1	.	12	TRBJ1-4	CASSPPNEKLFF	TGCGCCAGCAGCCCCCCCAATGAAAAACTGTTTTTT
.	TRBV5-1	TRBD1	15	TRBJ1-5	CASSWETGAGQPQHF	TGCGCCAGCAGCTGGGAGACAGGGGCCGGTCAGCCCCAGCATTTT
once	TRBV15	TRBD1	14	TRBJ2-2	CATYEGAGTGELFF	TGTGCCACCTACGAGGGGGCCGGCACCGGGGAGCTGTTTTTT
few	TRBV7-6	TRBD2	17	TRBJ2-7	CASSRSTTSGDVYEQYF	TGTGCCAGCAGCCGCAGCACGACTAGCGGGGACGTCTACGAGCAGTACTTC
.	TRBV4-1	.	14	TRBJ1-2	CASSHQGGNYGYTF	TGCGCCAGCAGTCATCAGGGAGGCAACTATGGCTACACCTTC
.	TRBV4-2	TRBD2	17	TRBJ2-1	CASSRRMGLAGENEQFF	TGTGCCAGCAGCCGCCGAATGGGGCTAGCGGGGGAAAATGAGCAGTTCTTC
.	TRBV11-3	.	13	TRBJ1-1	CASSVTVNTEAFF	TGTGCCAGCAGCGTGACAGTGAACACTGAAGCTTTCTTT